This T cell receptor beta chain was captured in a study of blood T cell repertoires in COVID-19. Study-level information: There were acute and convalescent COVID-19 samples, and they came from the United States, Italy and Spain. PBMCs, B-cell-depleted T cells, or T cells provided the cDNA or gDNA that made up the material.

Trimming removed 3 bases at V and 8 bases at J, with 9 bases between. This CDR3 contains 13 residues. Germline CDR1 reads SGDLS; CDR2 reads YYNGEE. Clones were sequenced by immunoSEQ multiplex PCR, and TCRdb holds only the in-frame ones, with some missing. The sample holds roughly 220,000 clones, approximately 78% seen once. This clone was picked up a small number of times. One Seattle source followed patients from active infection through their disease course. Input material: peripheral blood. The chain uses TRBV9 and TRBJ1-6; D gene unclear. The receptor comes from a woman older than 75 with COVID-19, enrolled during active disease. CDR3 loop: CASSDTAYSPLHF. The CDR3 DNA reads TGTGCCAGCAGCGATACAGCCTATTCACCCCTCCACTTT.